The TCR beta chain under discussion was sequenced for a study of shared clonotypes between healthy human individuals. Study-wide findings and caveats: Non-shared clonotypes were found to have lower generation probabilities than the clonotypes that were shared by all four of the sorted-subset donors.

The CDR3 is 15 residues long. The V and J ends lost 5 bases and 5 bases respectively, with 15 bases between them. From germline, CDR1 is SGHNT and CDR2 YENEEA. Data came from immunoSEQ multiplex PCR; TCRdb stores just in-frame clones and leaves some out. Among approximately 700,000 clones listed, 55% to 85% were seen once. Remarks on this clone: Its cognate antigen is unknown.

Material for sequencing was memory CD4+ T cells sorted from blood. Subset specified: CD45RA-negative fraction. This receptor was obtained from a woman aged 25 to 39 in good health. The genes are TRBV11-3 and TRBJ1-4, with D perhaps matching TRBD1 (5 bases). CDR3: CASSADSGPNEKLFF. In nucleotides, the CDR3 is TGTGCCAGCAGCGCAGATTCGGGACCGAATGAAAAACTGTTTTTT.